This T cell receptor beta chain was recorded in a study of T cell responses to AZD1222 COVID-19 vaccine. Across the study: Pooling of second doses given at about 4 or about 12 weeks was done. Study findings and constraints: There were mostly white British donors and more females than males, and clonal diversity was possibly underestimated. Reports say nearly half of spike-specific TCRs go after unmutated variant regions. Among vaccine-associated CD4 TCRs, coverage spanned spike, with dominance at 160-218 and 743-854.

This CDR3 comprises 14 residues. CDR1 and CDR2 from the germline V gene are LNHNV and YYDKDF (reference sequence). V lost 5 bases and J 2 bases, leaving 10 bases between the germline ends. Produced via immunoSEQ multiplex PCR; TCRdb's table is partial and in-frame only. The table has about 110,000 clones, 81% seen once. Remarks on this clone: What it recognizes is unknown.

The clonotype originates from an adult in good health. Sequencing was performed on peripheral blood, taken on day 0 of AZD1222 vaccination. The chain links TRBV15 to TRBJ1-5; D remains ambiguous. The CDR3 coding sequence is TGTGCCACCAGCGTACCCCGGGGCAATCAGCCCCAGCATTTT. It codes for CATSVPRGNQPQHF.